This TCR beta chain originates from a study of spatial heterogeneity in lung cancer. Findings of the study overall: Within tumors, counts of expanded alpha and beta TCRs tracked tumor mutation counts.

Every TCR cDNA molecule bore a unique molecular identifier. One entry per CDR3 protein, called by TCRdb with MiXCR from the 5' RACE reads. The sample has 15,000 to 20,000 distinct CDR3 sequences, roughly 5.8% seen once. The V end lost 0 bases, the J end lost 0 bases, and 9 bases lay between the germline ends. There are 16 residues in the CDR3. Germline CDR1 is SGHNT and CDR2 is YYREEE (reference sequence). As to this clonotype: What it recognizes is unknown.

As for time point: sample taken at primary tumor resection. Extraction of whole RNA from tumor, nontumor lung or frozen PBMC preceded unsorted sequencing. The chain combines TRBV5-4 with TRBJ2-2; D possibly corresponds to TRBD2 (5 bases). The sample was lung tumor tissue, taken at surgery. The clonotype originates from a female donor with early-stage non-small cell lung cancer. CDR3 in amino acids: CASSLEVGANTGELFF. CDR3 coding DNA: TGTGCCAGCAGCTTGGAGGTGGGAGCGAACACCGGGGAGCTGTTTTTT.